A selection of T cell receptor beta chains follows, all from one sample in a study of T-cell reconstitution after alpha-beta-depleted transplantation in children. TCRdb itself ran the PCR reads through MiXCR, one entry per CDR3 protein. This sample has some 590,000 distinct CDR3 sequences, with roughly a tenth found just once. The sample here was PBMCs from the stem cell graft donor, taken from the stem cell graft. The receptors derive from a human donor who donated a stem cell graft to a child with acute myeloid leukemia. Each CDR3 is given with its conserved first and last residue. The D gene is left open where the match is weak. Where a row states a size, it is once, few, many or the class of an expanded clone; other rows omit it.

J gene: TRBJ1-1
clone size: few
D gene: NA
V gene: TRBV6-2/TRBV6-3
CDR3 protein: CASSYSAQGSVEAFF
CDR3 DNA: TGTGCCAGCAGTTACTCCGCGCAGGGATCGGTTGAAGCTTTCTTT

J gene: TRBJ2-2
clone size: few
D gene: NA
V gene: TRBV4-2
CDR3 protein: CASSQVRGGPGELFF
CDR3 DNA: TGTGCCAGCAGCCAAGTCAGGGGAGGTCCCGGGGAGCTGTTTTTT

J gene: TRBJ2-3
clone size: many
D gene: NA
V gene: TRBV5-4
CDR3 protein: CASSAGRQSTDTQYF
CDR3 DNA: TGTGCCAGCAGCGCGGGACGGCAAAGCACAGATACGCAGTATTTT

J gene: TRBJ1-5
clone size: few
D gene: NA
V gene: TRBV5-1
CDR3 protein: CASSLDGAGYQPQHF
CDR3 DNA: TGCGCCAGCAGCTTGGATGGGGCAGGGTATCAGCCCCAGCATTTT

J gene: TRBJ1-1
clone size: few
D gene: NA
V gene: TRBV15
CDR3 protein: CATSRDSWGTEAFF
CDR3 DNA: TGTGCCACCAGCAGAGATTCATGGGGCACTGAAGCTTTCTTT

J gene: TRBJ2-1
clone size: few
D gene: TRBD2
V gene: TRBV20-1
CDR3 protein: CSATSLAGSYNEQFF
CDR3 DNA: TGCAGTGCTACCTCACTAGCGGGCTCCTACAATGAGCAGTTCTTC

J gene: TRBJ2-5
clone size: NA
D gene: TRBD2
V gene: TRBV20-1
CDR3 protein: CSARDQAGGYQETQYF
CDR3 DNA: TGCAGTGCTAGAGATCAAGCGGGAGGGTACCAAGAGACCCAGTACTTC

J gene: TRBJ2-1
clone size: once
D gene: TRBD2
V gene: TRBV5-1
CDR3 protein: CASSNGGGGEQFF
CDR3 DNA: TGCGCCAGCAGCAACGGGGGGGGAGGGGAGCAGTTCTTC

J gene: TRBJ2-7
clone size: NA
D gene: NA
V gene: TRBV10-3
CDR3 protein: CAISSGAGGSYEQYF
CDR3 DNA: TGTGCCATCAGCTCCGGCGCCGGGGGCTCCTACGAGCAGTACTTC

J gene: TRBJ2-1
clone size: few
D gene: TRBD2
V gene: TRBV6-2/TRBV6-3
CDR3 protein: CASTWTSGRPSSYNEQFF
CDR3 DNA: TGTGCCAGCACCTGGACTAGCGGGAGGCCGAGCTCCTACAATGAGCAGTTCTTC

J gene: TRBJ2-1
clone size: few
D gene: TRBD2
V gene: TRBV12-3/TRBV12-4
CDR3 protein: CASTLQAGNVWGEQFF
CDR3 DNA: TGTGCCAGCACTTTACAAGCGGGAAATGTGTGGGGGGAGCAGTTCTTC

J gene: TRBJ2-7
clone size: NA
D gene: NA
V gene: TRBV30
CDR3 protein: CAWSVLGGGEYEQYF
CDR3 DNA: TGTGCCTGGAGTGTACTCGGAGGGGGCGAATACGAGCAGTACTTC

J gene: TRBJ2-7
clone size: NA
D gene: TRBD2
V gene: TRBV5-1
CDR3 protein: CASSLGLTSGGLEQYF
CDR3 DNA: TGCGCCAGCAGCTTGGGGTTGACTAGCGGGGGACTCGAGCAGTACTTC

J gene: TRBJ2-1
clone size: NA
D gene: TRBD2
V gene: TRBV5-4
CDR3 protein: CASSLGSGRASSNEQFF
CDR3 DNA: TGTGCCAGCAGCTTGGGTAGCGGGAGGGCCTCCAGTAATGAGCAGTTCTTC

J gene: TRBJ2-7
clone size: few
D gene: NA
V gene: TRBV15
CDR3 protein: CATSRDLQADAGTEVYEQYF
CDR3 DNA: TGTGCCACCAGCAGAGATTTGCAGGCTGATGCTGGTACGGAAGTCTACGAGCAGTACTTC

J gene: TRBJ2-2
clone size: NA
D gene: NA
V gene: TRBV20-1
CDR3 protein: CSASGPSPTGELFF
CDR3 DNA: TGCAGTGCTAGCGGACCCTCACCCACCGGGGAGCTGTTTTTT

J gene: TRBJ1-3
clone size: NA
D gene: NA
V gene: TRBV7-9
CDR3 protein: CASKDSGNTIYF
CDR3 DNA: TGTGCCAGCAAAGACTCTGGAAACACCATATATTTT

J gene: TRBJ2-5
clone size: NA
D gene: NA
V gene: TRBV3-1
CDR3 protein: CASSRGGTQYF
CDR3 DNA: TGTGCCAGCAGCCGAGGGGGAACCCAGTACTTC

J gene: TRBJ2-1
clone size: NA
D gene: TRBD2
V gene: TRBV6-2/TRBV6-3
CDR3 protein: CASSLAVAGGRGNEQFF
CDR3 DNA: TGTGCCAGCAGCCTCGCGGTAGCGGGAGGCCGGGGCAATGAGCAGTTCTTC

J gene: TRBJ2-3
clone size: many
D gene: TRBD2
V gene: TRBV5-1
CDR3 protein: CASSPGTRTDTQYF
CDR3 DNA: TGCGCCAGCAGCCCTGGGACTAGAACAGATACGCAGTATTTT

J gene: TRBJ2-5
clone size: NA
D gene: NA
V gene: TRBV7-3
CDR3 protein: CASSLTGQGRETQYF
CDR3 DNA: TGTGCCAGCAGCTTAACGGGGCAGGGTCGAGAGACCCAGTACTTC

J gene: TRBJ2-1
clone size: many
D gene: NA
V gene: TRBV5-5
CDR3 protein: CASSFTGDSYNEQFF
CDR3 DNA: TGTGCCAGCAGCTTTACGGGAGATTCTTACAATGAGCAGTTCTTC

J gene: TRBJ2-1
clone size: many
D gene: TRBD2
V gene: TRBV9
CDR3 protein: CASSEPRLAGVNEQFF
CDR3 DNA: TGTGCTAGCAGCGAGCCGAGGCTAGCGGGAGTAAATGAGCAGTTCTTC

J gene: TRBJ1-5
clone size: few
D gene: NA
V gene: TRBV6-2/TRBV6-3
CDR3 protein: CASSSPTVRLYQPQHF
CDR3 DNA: TGTGCCAGCAGTTCCCCGACGGTCAGGTTATATCAGCCCCAGCATTTT

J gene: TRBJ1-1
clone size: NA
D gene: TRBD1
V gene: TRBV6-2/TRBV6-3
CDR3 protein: CASSDRVGTEAFF
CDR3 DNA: TGTGCCAGCAGCGACAGGGTTGGCACTGAAGCTTTCTTT

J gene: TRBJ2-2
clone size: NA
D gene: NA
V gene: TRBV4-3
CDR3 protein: CASSQSWGNTGELFF
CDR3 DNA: TGCGCCAGCAGCCAATCGTGGGGGAACACCGGGGAGCTGTTTTTT

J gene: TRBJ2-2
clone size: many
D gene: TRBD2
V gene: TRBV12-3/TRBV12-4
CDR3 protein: CASSYPLTPRGLKETGELFF
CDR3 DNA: TGTGCCAGCAGCTACCCATTGACTCCCCGGGGACTAAAAGAAACGGGGGAGCTGTTTTTT

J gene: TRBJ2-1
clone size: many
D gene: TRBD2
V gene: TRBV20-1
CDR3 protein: CSARASGHKHNEQFF
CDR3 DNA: TGCAGTGCTAGAGCTAGCGGGCACAAACACAATGAGCAGTTCTTC

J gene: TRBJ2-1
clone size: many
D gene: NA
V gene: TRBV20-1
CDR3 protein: CSARETRFSEQFF
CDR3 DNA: TGCAGTGCTAGGGAAACTAGGTTTAGTGAGCAGTTCTTC

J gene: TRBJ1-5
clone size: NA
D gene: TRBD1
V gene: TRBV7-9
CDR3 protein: CASSPTGAHQPQHF
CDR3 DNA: TGTGCCAGCAGCCCGACAGGGGCCCATCAGCCCCAGCATTTT

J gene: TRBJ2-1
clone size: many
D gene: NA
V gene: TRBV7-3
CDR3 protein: CASSLYGWEYNEQFF
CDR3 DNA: TGTGCCAGCAGCTTATATGGATGGGAATACAATGAGCAGTTCTTC

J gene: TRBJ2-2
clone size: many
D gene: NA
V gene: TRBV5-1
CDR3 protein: CASSLEPGVGTGELFF
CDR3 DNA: TGCGCCAGCAGCCTCGAGCCCGGGGTCGGCACCGGGGAGCTGTTTTTT

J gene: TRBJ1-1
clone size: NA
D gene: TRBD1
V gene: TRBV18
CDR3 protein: CASSSWTGQAGTEAFF
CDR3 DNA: TGTGCCAGCTCATCCTGGACAGGGCAGGCCGGAACTGAAGCTTTCTTT

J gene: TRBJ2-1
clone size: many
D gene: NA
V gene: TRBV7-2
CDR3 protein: CASSLAQFTEQFF
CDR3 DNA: TGTGCCAGCAGCTTAGCTCAGTTCACTGAGCAGTTCTTC

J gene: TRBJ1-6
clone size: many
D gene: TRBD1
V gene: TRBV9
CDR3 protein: CASSTGTGDSPLHF
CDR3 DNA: TGTGCCAGCAGCACCGGGACAGGGGATTCACCCCTCCACTTT

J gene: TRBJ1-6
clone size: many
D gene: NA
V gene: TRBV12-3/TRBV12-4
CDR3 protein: CASTITRNSPLHF
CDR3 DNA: TGTGCCAGCACTATAACGAGAAACTCACCCCTCCACTTT